Detailed here is one TCR beta chain. Its antigen is currently unknown. This sample was included in a study of shared clonotypes between healthy human individuals. The study, taken as a whole, reports: Naive subsets tended to show greater estimated richness than memory subsets.

Generated by immunoSEQ multiplex PCR, the TCRdb table keeps only in-frame clones and is missing some. This table has about 680,000 clones, roughly 94% appearing once. The V gene's germline CDR1 is KGHSH and CDR2 LQKENI. CDR3 length equals 15 residues. V lost 3 bases, J lost 5 bases, and 15 bases lay in between. Naive-designated CD8 cells lacked CD45RO, were positively enriched for CCR7, and omitted terminally differentiated effector memory CD45RA+ cells. The chain combines TRBV18 with TRBJ2-3; D may be TRBD1 or TRBD2 (5 bases each). Material for sequencing was naive CD8+ T cells sorted from blood. This sequence was found in a man aged 25 to 45 in good health. CDR3: CASSPTGPRVDTQYF. The CDR3 DNA is TGTGCCAGCTCACCTACGGGACCCCGAGTAGATACGCAGTATTTT. The complete variable domain, with remaining parts taken from reference TRBV18 and TRBJ2-3, reads NAGVMQNPRHLVRRRGQEARLRCSPMKGHSHVYWYRQLPEEGLKFMVYLQKENIIDESGMPKERFSAEFPKEGPSILRIQQVVRGDSAAYFCASSPTGPRVDTQYFGPGTRLTVL.